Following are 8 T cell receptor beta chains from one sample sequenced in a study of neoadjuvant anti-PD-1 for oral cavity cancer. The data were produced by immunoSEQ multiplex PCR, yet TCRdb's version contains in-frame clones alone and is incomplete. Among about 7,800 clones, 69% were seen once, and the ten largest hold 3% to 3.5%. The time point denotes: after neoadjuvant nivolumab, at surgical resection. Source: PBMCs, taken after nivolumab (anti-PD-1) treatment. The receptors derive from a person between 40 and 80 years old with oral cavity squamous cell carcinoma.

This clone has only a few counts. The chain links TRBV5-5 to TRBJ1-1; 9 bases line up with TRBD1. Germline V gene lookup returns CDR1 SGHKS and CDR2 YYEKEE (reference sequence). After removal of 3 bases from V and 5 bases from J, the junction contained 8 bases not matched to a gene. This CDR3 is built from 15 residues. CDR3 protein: CASSSGTGTNTEAFF. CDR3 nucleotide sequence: TGTGCCAGCAGCTCTGGGACAGGGACAAATACTGAAGCTTTCTTT.

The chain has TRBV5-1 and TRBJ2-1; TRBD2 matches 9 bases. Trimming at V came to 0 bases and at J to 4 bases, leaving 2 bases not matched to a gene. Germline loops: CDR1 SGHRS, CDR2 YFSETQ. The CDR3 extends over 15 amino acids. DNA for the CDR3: TGCGCCAGCAGCTTGGATCTAGCGGGATACAATGAGCAGTTCTTC. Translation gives CASSLDLAGYNEQFF.

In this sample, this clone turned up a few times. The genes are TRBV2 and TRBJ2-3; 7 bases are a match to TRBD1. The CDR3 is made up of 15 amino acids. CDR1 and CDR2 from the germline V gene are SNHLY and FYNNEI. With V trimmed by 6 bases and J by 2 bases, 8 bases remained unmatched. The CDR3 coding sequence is TGTGCCAGCAGGACAGGGCGAGTCAACACAGATACGCAGTATTTT. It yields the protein CASRTGRVNTDTQYF.

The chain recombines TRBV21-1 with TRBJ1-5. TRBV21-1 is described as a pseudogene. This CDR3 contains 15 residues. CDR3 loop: CASSKGSWREQPQHF. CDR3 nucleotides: TGTGCCAGCAGCAAAGGCAGTTGGAGGGAGCAGCCCCAGCATTTT.

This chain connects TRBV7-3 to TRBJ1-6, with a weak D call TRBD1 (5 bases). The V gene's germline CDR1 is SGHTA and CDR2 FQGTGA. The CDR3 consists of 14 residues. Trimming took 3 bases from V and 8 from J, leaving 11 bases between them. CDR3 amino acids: CASSFDGTDSPLHF. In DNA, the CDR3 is TGTGCCAGCAGCTTTGACGGGACGGATTCACCCCTCCACTTT.

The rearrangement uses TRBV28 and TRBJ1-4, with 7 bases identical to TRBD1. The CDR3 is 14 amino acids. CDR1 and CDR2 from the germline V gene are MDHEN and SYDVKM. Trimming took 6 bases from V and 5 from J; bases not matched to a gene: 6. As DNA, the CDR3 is TGTGCCAGCAGCCTTACAGGGGACAATGAAAAACTGTTTTTT. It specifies CASSLTGDNEKLFF.

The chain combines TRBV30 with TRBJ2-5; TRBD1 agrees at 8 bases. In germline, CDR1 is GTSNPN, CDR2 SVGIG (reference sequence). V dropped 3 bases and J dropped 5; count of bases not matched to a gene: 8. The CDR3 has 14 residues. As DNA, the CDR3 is TGTGCCTGGAGAGGCAGGGGGCGCGGGGAGACCCAGTACTTC. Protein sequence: CAWRGRGRGETQYF.

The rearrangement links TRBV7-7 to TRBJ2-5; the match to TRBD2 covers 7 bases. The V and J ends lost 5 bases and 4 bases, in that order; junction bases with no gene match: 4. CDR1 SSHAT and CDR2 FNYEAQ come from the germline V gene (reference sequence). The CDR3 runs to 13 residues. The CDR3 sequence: CASSQLALETQYF. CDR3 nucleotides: TGTGCCAGCAGCCAACTAGCGTTAGAGACCCAGTACTTC.